What follows are 4 T cell receptor beta chains derived from one specimen sequenced in a study of human T cells and chemical hapten exposure (dated by TCRdb to the early 2020s). The library was generated by RACE. Sequencer: NextSeq 500. TCRdb itself trimmed the public reads at Q25 with fastp, ran MiXCR and retained productive beta chains. Rows matching on CDR3 protein sequence are summarized as one entry with the most common DNA and genes. The sample yields 360,000 or so distinct CDR3 sequences; around 6% were counted once. The ten biggest clones cover approximately 5.4% of the sample. Interpreted using the paper, the time point label stands for: patch test 2, 6 weeks after DPC sensitization. This specimen's treatment or condition label, interpreted: therapeutic diphenylcyclopropenone sensitization with weekly scalp DPC. The starting material was whole blood, obtained in connection with sensitization to the hapten diphenylcyclopropenone (DPC). These receptors all stem from a woman aged 18-35 years with alopecia areata. Some clones in this sample may be carry-over from other donors' samples.

This clonotype has only a few counts. The chain has TRBV5-1 and TRBJ2-5, with TRBD2 identical over 11 bases. Germline V gene sequence: CDR1 SGHRS, CDR2 YFSETQ. J was trimmed by 3 bases and V by 1 base; bases with no gene match: 2. CDR3 length: 15 amino acids. Written as DNA, the CDR3 is TGCGCCAGCAGCTTGATACTAGCGGGGGAAGAGACCCAGTACTTC. It is translated as CASSLILAGEETQYF.

The sample holds a few counts of this clonotype. The chain carries TRBV12-3 or TRBV12-4 and TRBJ1-6, with 11 bases that match TRBD1. This CDR3 has 17 residues. Unmatched junction bases numbered 10, after V lost 5 bases and J lost 7 bases. CDR3 sequence (DNA): TGTGCCAGCAGTACCGGACAGGGGGCAGGCGTAAATTCACCCCTCCACTTT. It translates to CASSTGQGAGVNSPLHF.

This clonotype was seen more than once but under ten times. The rearrangement links TRBV27 to TRBJ2-7; a possible D gene is TRBD1 (5 bases). Germline loops: CDR1 MNHEY, CDR2 SMNVEV (reference sequence). The germline V and J ends were trimmed by 8 bases and 0 bases, with 14 bases remaining between them. This CDR3 has 14 amino acids. The CDR3 region is CASPTGRSSYEQYF. CDR3 in DNA: TGTGCCAGCCCCACAGGACGCAGCTCCTACGAGCAGTACTTC.

V gene TRBV27 combines with J gene TRBJ1-6; 9 bases map to TRBD1. V shed 4 bases and J 6 bases; nucleotides not matched to a gene: 13. The CDR3 extends over 18 amino acids. Germline V CDR1 and CDR2: MNHEY, SMNVEV (reference sequence). CDR3 nucleotides: TGTGCCAGCAGTTCAGCCTCCGGGACAGGGTTCCGTAATTCACCCCTCCACTTT. Protein product: CASSSASGTGFRNSPLHF.